A single TCR beta chain is shown here with its context. Its antigen is currently not known. The sample is drawn from a study of monozygotic twins with inflammatory bowel disease (dated by TCRdb to between 2019 and 2020). Concerning the study at large: In total, approximately 28 monozygotic twin pairs made up the full study: 19 Danish pairs, all IBD-discordant, plus nine German pairs, of which four were IBD-concordant and five were IBD-discordant. The search for disease-associated traits relied mainly on comparing IBD patients with their genetically identical healthy co-twins within discordant pairs. Each individual had, on average, about 151 000 unique TCRalpha sequences and 181 000 unique TCRbeta sequences available for analysis. Overall results and qualifications from the work: No single strong signal or clonotype linked to IBD turned up in the results, so the idea that one exists was not supported. Different T cell subtypes could not be distinguished in the analysis. Repertoire similarity did not differ between concordant and discordant twins, which could be due to limited statistical power. IBD patients had lower TCRbeta repertoire diversity, measured by the inverse Simpson index, than their healthy co-twins. Compared with healthy twins, IBD patients shared fewer clonotypes with other individuals, and the difference was most pronounced in patients with signs of disease activity. Differing immunosuppressive treatments among patients may have added background noise and inter-individual variability to the repertoires.

Counted from cysteine to phenylalanine, this CDR3 has 14 amino acids. DNA was not recorded. For CDR1 and CDR2, the germline V gene (reference sequence) lists MNHEY and SMNVEV. The method was 5' RACE. For each TCR library, roughly 3,600 ng of total RNA was used. For each sample, cDNA was synthesized in eight separate reactions using SMARTScribe reverse transcriptase. During cDNA synthesis, template switching was used to introduce unique molecular identifiers that contained a 6-nucleotide sample barcode. Amplification of TCRalpha and TCRbeta cDNA involved two nested PCRs of approximately 16 and 10 cycles, and each PCR was followed by bead purification. Before amplification, the cDNA was both treated with uracil DNA-glycosylase and purified with the QIAquick PCR purification kit. The second PCR added Illumina TruSeq-compatible adapters along with sample-specific barcodes. TapeStation and Qubit were used to check library quality and concentration, and 5 ng of each library went into the pool. Sequencing of pooled libraries was carried out on an Illumina HiSeq2500 single-index Rapid Run using 2 x 100 bp reads and custom sequencing primers. Turning to the authors' computational methods: MiGEC version 1.2.6 was used for UMI-based consensus assembly, which corrected PCR and sequencing errors. MiXCR version 2.1.1 handled V(D)J alignment, clonotype assembly and CDR3 extraction. Normalisation of gene usage, clonotype sharing and MAIT/NKT TCR abundance was achieved by analysing the top 1000, 10 000 and 20 000 clonotypes per sample. After downsampling to 27 000 UMIs, diversity was calculated as the inverse Simpson index using the vegan R package. Paired Mann-Whitney U tests were applied to discordant twin pairs, with Benjamini-Hochberg correction for multiple testing. Following TCRdb reprocessing, every CDR3 protein sequence forms one entry, and DNA is not provided. TCRdb's processing, not the authors' own work, is the source of the V and J calls. The sample's table covers over 200,000 distinct CDR3 sequences. Of the sample, around 1.5% falls within the top ten clones.

From each donor, an approximately 2.4 ml peripheral blood sample was drawn into PAXgene tubes and stored at -80 degrees C. Total RNA was isolated from whole blood with the PAXgene blood miRNA kit on an automated QIAcube, without T cell sorting. Deep TCRalpha and TCRbeta repertoire profiling with unique molecular barcoding was performed on peripheral blood of monozygotic twin pairs concordant or discordant for inflammatory bowel disease. Smoking habits were recorded for all twin pairs, with individuals classified as current, former or never smokers. The V and J genes are TRBV27 and TRBJ2-7; TCRdb's D gene call, TRBD2, goes unchecked for lack of DNA. The receptor was isolated from a human donor with ulcerative colitis or Crohn's disease, or a healthy co-twin of an affected twin (not recorded which). The sample taken for sequencing was blood. The CDR3 protein is CASSSAGGLYEQYF.